This TCR beta chain was recovered during a study of T cell responses to AZD1222 COVID-19 vaccine. Of note for this clone: Its antigen is undetermined.

Sequenced by immunoSEQ multiplex PCR; TCRdb stores in-frame clones only, minus some. Of roughly 120,000 clones detected, around 87% appear once; the ten largest clones hold about 4.6%. Study results and limitations: There were mostly white British donors and more females than males, and clonal diversity was possibly underestimated. Along spike, vaccine-associated CD4 TCRs were found throughout, with dominance at 160-218 and 743-854. Among spike-specific TCRs, nearly half reportedly target unmutated variant regions.

Doses given second, at about 4 or about 12 weeks, were pooled. The receptor was derived from an adult who received the AZD1222 COVID-19 vaccine. This specimen consisted of peripheral blood, obtained 28 days after the second AZD1222 dose.

CDR3 nucleotides: TGTGCCTGGAGCGGACAGGGTGCCTATGGCTACACCTTC. This sequence encodes CAWSGQGAYGYTF. V is TRBV30 and J is TRBJ1-2; 8 bases are a match to TRBD1. V was pared by 3 bases and J by 4 bases, with 4 bases of the junction left unmatched. Looked up from germline, CDR1 is GTSNPN and CDR2 is SVGIG (reference sequence). This CDR3 is built from 13 residues. Full variable domain (missing parts from reference TRBV30 and TRBJ1-2): SQTIHQWPATLVQPVGSPLSLECTVEGTSNPNLYWYRQAAGRGLQLLFYSVGIGQISSEVPQNLSASRPQDRQFILSSKKLLLSDSGFYLCAWSGQGAYGYTFGSGTRLTVV.